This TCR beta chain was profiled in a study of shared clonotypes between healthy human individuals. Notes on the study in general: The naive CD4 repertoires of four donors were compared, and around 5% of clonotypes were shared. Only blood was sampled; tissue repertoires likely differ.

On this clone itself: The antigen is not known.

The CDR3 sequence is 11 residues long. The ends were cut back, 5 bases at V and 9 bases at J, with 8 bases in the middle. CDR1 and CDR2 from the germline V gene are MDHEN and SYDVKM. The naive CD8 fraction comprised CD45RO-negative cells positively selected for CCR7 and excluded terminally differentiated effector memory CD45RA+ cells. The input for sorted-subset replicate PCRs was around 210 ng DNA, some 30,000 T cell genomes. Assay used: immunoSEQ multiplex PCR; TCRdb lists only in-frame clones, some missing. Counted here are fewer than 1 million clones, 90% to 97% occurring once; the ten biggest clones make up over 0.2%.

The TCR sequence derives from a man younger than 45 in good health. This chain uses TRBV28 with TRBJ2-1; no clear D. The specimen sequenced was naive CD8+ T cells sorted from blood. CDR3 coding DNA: TGTGCCAGCAGTCCGGGCACTGAGCAGTTCTTC. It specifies CASSPGTEQFF.